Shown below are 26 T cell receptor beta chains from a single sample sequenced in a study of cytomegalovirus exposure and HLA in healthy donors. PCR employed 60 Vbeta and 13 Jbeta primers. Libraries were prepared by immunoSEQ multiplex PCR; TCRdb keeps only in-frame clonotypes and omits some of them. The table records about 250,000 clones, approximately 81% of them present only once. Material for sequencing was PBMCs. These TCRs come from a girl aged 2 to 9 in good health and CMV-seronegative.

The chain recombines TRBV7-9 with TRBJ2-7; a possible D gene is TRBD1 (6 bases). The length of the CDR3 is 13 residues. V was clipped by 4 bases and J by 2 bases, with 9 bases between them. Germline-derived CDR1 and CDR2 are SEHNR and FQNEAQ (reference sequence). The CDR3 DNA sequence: TGTGCCAGCAGCTCCCGGGACACCTACGAGCAGTACTTC. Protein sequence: CASSSRDTYEQYF.

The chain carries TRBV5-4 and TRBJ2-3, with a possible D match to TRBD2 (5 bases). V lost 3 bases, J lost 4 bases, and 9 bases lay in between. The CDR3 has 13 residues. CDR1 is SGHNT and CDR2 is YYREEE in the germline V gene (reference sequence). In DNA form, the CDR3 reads TGTGCCAGCAGCTCCGAGAGGGCAGATACGCAGTATTTT. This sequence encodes CASSSERADTQYF.

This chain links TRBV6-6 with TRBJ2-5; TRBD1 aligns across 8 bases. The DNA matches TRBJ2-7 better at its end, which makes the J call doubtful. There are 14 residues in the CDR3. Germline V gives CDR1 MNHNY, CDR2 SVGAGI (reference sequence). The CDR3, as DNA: TGTGCCACCCGGAAGGGACAGGTATCCTACGAGCAGTACTTC. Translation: CATRKGQVSYEQYF.

The DNA of the CDR3 is TGTGCCAGCAGCTTAGGTCCCGGAGCCACCTACAATGAGCAGTTCTTC. Its protein is CASSLGPGATYNEQFF. The chain combines TRBV7-9 with TRBJ2-1; D is unresolved. Germline V gives CDR1 SEHNR, CDR2 FQNEAQ (reference sequence). V was shortened by 1 base and J by 2 bases, with 12 bases between the two germline ends. This CDR3 is 16 amino acids long.

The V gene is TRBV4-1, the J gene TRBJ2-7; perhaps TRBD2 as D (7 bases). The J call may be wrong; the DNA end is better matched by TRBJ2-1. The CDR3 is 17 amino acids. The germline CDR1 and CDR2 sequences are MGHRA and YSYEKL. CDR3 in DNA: TGCGCCAGCAGCCAAGCGGGCGCGGGGGCGAACTACAATGAGCAGTTCTTC. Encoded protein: CASSQAGAGANYNEQFF.

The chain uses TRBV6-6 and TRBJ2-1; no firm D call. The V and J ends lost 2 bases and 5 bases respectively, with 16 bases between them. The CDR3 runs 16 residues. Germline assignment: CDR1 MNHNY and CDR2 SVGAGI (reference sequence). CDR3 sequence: CASSYPHFLEDNEQFF. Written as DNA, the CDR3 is TGTGCCAGCAGTTACCCCCACTTCCTTGAAGACAATGAGCAGTTCTTC.

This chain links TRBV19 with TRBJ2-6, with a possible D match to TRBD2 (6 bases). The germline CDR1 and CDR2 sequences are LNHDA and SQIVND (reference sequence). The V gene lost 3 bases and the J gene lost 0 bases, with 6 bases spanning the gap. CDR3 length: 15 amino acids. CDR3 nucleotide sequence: TGTGCCAGTAGTATGGAGGGCTCTGGGGCCAACGTCCTGACTTTC. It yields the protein CASSMEGSGANVLTF. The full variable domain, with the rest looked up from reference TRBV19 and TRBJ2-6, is DGGITQSPKYLFRKEGQNVTLSCEQNLNHDAMYWYRQDPGQGLRLIYYSQIVNDFQKGDIAEGYSVSREKKESFPLTVTSAQKNPTAFYLCASSMEGSGANVLTFGAGSRLTVL.

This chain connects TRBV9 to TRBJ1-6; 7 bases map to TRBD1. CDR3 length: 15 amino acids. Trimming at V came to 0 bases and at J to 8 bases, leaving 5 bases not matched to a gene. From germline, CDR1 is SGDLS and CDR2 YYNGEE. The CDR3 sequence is CASSVGQGGHSPLHF. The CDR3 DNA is TGTGCCAGCAGCGTAGGACAGGGTGGACATTCACCCCTCCACTTT. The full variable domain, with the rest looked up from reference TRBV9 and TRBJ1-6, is DSGVTQTPKHLITATGQRVTLRCSPRSGDLSVYWYQQSLDQGLQFLIQYYNGEERAKGNILERFSAQQFPDLHSELNLSSLELGDSALYFCASSVGQGGHSPLHFGNGTRLTVT.

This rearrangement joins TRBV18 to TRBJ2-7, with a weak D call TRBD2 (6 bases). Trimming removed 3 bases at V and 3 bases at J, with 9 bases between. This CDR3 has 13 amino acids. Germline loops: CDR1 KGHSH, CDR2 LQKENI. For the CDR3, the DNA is TGTGCCAGCTCACCCGGGAGAAACTACGAGCAGTACTTC. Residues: CASSPGRNYEQYF.

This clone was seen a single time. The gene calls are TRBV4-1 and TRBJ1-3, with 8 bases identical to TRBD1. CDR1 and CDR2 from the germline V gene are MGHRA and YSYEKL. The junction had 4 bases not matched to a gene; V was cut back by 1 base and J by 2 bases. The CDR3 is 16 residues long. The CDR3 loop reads CASSQVSGQAGNTIYF. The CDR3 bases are TGCGCCAGCAGCCAAGTCTCGGGACAGGCTGGAAACACCATATATTTT.

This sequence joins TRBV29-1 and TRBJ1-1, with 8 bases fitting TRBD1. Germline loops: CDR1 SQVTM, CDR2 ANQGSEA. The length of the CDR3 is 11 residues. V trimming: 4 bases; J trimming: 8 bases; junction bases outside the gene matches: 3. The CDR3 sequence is CSVVQGAEAFF. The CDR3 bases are TGCAGCGTTGTCCAGGGGGCAGAAGCTTTCTTT.

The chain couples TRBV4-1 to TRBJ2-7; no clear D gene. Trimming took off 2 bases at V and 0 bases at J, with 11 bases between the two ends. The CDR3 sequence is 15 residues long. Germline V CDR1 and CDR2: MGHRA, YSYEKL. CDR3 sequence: CASSQYTGSSYEQYF. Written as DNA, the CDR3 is TGCGCCAGCAGCCAATACACGGGTAGCTCCTACGAGCAGTACTTC.

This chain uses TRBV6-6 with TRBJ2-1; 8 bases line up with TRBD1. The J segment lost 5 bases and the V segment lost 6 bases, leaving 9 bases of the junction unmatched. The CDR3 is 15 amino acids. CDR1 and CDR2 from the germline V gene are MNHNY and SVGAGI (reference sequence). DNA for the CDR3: TGTGCCAGCAGCCGACAGGGGCTATTCGACAATGAGCAGTTCTTC. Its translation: CASSRQGLFDNEQFF.

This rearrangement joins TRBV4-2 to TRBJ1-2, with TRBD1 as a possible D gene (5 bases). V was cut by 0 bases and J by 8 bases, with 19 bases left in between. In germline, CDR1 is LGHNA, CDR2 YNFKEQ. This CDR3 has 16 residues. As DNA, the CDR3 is TGTGCCAGCAGCCAAGATGCGTCCGCGGATCGGGGGGGCTACACCTTC. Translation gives CASSQDASADRGGYTF.

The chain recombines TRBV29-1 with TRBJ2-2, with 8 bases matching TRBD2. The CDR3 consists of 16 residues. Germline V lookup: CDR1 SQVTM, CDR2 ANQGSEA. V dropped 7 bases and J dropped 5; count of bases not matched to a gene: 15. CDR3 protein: CSEVLGAGVRTGELFF. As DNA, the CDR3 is TGCAGCGAGGTCTTGGGAGCGGGAGTTAGGACCGGGGAGCTGTTTTTT.

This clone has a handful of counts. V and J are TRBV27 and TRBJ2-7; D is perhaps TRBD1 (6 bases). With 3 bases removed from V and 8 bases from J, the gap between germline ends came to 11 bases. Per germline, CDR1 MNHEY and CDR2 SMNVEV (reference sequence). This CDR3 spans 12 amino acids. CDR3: CASSFSGVQQYF. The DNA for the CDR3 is TGTGCCAGCAGTTTTTCAGGGGTACAGCAGTACTTC.

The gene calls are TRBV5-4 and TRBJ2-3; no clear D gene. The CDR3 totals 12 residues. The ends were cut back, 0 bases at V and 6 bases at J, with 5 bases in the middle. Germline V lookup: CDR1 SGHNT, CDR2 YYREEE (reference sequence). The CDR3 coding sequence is TGTGCCAGCAGCTTGGACGGGGATACGCAGTATTTT. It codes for CASSLDGDTQYF.

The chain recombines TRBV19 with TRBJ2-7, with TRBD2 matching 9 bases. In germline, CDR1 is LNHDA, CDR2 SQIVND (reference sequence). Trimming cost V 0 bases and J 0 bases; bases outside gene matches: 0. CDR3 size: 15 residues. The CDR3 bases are TGTGCCAGTAGTATAGAGACTAGCGGCTCCTACGAGCAGTACTTC. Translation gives CASSIETSGSYEQYF.

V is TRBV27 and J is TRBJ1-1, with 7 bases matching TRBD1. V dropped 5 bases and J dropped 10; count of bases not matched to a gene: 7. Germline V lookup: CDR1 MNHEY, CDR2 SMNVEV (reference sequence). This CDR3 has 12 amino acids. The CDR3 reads CASSTTGYRAFF. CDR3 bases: TGTGCCAGCAGTACGACAGGGTACAGAGCTTTCTTT.

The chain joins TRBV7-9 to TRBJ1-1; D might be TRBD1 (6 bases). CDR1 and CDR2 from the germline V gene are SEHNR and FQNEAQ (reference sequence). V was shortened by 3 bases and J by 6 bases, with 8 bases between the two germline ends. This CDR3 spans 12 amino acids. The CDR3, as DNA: TGTGCCAGCAGCTTTCAGGGGTCTGAAGCTTTCTTT. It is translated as CASSFQGSEAFF.

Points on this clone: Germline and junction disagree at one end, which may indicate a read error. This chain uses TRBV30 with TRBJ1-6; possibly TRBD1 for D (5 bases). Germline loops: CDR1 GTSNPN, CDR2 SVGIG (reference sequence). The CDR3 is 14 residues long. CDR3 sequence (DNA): TGTGCCTGGGGTGTACGCGACAGCGATTCACCCCTCCACTTT. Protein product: CAWGVRDSDSPLHF.

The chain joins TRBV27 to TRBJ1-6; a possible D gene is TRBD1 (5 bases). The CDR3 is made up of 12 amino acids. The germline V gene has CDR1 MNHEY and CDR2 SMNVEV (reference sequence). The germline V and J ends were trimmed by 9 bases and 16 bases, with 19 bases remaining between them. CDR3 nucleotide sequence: TGTGCCAGTGGGCGGGGGAGGGAGTTACTCCACTTT. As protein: CASGRGRELLHF.

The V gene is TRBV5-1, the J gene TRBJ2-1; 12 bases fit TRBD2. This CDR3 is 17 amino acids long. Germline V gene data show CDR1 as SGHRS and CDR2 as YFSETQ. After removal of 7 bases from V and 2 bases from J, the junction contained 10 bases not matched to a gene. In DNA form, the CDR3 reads TGCGCCAGCGGTTCTAGCGGGAGGGGGGGGACCTACAATGAGCAGTTCTTC. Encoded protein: CASGSSGRGGTYNEQFF.

The CDR3 is CASSQVGGEKLFF. The CDR3 DNA follows: TGCGCCAGCAGCCAAGTCGGGGGTGAAAAACTGTTTTTT. The J gene is TRBJ1-4, the V gene TRBV4-1, with D tentatively TRBD1 (5 bases). Per germline, CDR1 MGHRA and CDR2 YSYEKL. The CDR3 extends over 13 amino acids. V lost 1 base and J lost 7, with 7 bases in between.

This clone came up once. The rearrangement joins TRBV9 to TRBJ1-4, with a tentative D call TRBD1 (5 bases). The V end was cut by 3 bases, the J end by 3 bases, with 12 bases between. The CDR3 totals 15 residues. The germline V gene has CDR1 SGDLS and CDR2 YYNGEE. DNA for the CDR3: TGTGCCAGCAGCGACCAGGGTCTTGCTAATGAAAAACTGTTTTTT. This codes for CASSDQGLANEKLFF.

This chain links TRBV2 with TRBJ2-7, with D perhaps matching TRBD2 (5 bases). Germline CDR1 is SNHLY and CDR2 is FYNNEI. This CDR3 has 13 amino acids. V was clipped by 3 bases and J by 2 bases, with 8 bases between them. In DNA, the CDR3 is TGTGCCAGCAGTGATGACTACCCCTACGAGCAGTACTTC. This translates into CASSDDYPYEQYF.